This paragraph covers one T cell receptor (beta chain) sequence. The sample originates from a study of T cells after somatic rescue of genetic block. Assay used: immunoSEQ multiplex PCR; TCRdb lists only in-frame clones, some missing. Of around 64,000 clones in the sample, about 92% were seen once. The CDR3 sequence is 13 residues long. V lost 3 bases and J lost 0, with 8 bases in between. Germline loops: CDR1 GTSNPN, CDR2 SVGIG (reference sequence). The sequence was collected from a man in his forties. Material: peripheral blood mononuclear cells (PBMCs). The chain recombines TRBV30 with TRBJ1-1, with D possibly TRBD1 on 6 matching bases. This chain's CDR3 is CAWRGQLNTEAFF. The DNA of the CDR3 is TGTGCCTGGAGAGGACAGCTGAACACTGAAGCTTTCTTT.